This T cell receptor (beta chain) comes out of a study of PD-1 blockade in classical Hodgkin lymphoma. General study findings and limits: Repertoire differences have undefined causes, possibly disease activity or prior therapy. Newly diagnosed patients had baseline TCR diversity that was reportedly lower than that of healthy donors.

Measured with immunoSEQ multiplex PCR; TCRdb has only the in-frame clones, and not every one. The table has tens of thousands of clones, roughly 92% seen once. The time point: newly diagnosed, previously untreated cHL patient sample. Investigators turned to newly diagnosed, untreated classical Hodgkin lymphoma PBMCs for comparison. The table lists this clone with a few counts. Its antigen is unknown. Sequencing was carried out using peripheral blood mononuclear cells (PBMCs). This clonotype was obtained from a human donor with classical Hodgkin lymphoma.

CDR3 sequence: CASSHRDSSYEQYF. CDR3 coding DNA: TGCGCCAGCAGCCACCGGGACAGCAGCTACGAGCAGTACTTC. V usage is TRBV4-1 and J usage is TRBJ2-7; 7 positions match TRBD1. The junction had 5 bases not matched to a gene; V was cut back by 3 bases and J by 3 bases. CDR1 and CDR2 (germline): MGHRA, YSYEKL. The CDR3 consists of 14 residues.